The 3 T cell receptor beta chains listed next were all sequenced from one sample in a study of blood T cell repertoires in COVID-19. Here immunoSEQ multiplex PCR was the method, and the copy in TCRdb shows in-frame clones only, minus some. The table records around 150,000 clones, almost 80% of them present only once. Sequencing was done on a sample of peripheral blood. The source is a man aged 45-65 years with active or convalescent COVID-19.

The chain couples TRBV6-4 to TRBJ2-5, with TRBD2 matching over 9 bases. The V segment lost 5 bases and the J segment 5 bases; nucleotides outside the gene matches: 3. Germline assignment: CDR1 MRHNA and CDR2 SNTAGT. The CDR3 sequence is 13 residues long. CDR3 amino acids: CASSRREGETQYF. The CDR3 bases are TGTGCCAGCAGTCGGCGGGAGGGGGAGACCCAGTACTTC.

Of note for this clone: Other DNA sequences in this specimen translate into the identical CDR3. J is TRBJ2-7 and V is TRBV4-2; 9 bases are shared with TRBD2. With 3 bases clipped from V and 2 bases from J, the junction kept 5 bases outside the gene matches. The length of the CDR3 is 15 residues. The V gene's germline CDR1 is LGHNA and CDR2 YNFKEQ. DNA of the CDR3: TGTGCCAGCAGCCAGGGTAGCGGGAGAGCCTACGAGCAGTACTTC. Protein sequence: CASSQGSGRAYEQYF.

V gene TRBV3-1 (or the pseudogene TRBV3-2) combines with J gene TRBJ2-2; D possibly corresponds to TRBD1 (6 bases). Trimming removed 4 bases from V and 0 bases from J, with 9 bases in between. The CDR3 is made up of 15 amino acids. Germline CDR1 and CDR2: LGHDT and YNNKEL (reference sequence). Here the CDR3 reads CASSPWTANTGELFF. The CDR3 DNA sequence: TGTGCCAGCAGCCCATGGACAGCGAACACCGGGGAGCTGTTTTTT.